The 14 T cell receptor beta chains below were found in one sample sequenced in a study of blood T cell repertoires in COVID-19. Only in-frame clones appear in the TCRdb table, and some are missing; sequencing was by immunoSEQ multiplex PCR. The sample has 100,000 to 150,000 clones, over 80% seen once. Source material: peripheral blood. These receptors all come from a man aged 65 to 85 with acute or convalescent COVID-19.

The CDR3 bases are TGCGCCAGCAGCTTGGTAGAGGGTCCTAATTCACCCCTCCACTTT. It specifies CASSLVEGPNSPLHF. The chain links TRBV5-1 to TRBJ1-6; unclear D gene. Germline V CDR1 and CDR2: SGHRS, YFSETQ. V lost 0 bases to trimming and J lost 6 bases, with 10 bases between them. The CDR3 contains 15 residues.

The chain joins TRBV28 to TRBJ2-1; 16 bases fit TRBD2. After removal of 6 bases from V and 6 bases from J, the junction contained 2 bases not matched to a gene. The CDR3 is 15 residues long. Germline CDR1 reads MDHEN; CDR2 reads SYDVKM. The CDR3 bases are TGTGCCAGCAGGGGGACTAGCGGGGGGGCCAATGAGCAGTTCTTC. It is translated as CASRGTSGGANEQFF. Full variable domain (missing parts from reference TRBV28 and TRBJ2-1): DVKVTQSSRYLVKRTGEKVFLECVQDMDHENMFWYRQDPGLGLRLIYFSYDVKMKEKGDIPEGYSVSREKKERFSLILESASTNQTSMYLCASRGTSGGANEQFFGPGTRLTVL.

The chain carries TRBV6-5 and TRBJ2-2, with D unresolved. Germline-derived CDR1 and CDR2 are MNHEY and SVGAGI. V was shortened by 10 bases and J by 4 bases, with 19 bases between the two germline ends. The CDR3 consists of 15 residues. Here the CDR3 reads CATPLRVRSTGELFF. In DNA form, the CDR3 reads TGTGCCACCCCGCTCCGGGTGCGCAGCACCGGGGAGCTGTTTTTT.

This clone was detected once. V and J are TRBV6-9 and TRBJ1-4; D is ambiguous. Trimming removed 4 bases from V and 3 bases from J, with 9 bases in between. This CDR3 region has 14 residues. Looked up from germline, CDR1 is MNHGY and CDR2 is SVAAGI. The CDR3 spells CASSSPRPNEKLFF. The CDR3 DNA is TGTGCCAGCAGTTCCCCGAGGCCTAATGAAAAACTGTTTTTT.

This chain joins TRBV7-9 and TRBJ1-5; the D gene is possibly TRBD1 (6 bases). V lost 1 base to trimming and J lost 2 bases, with 9 bases between them. The length of the CDR3 is 15 residues. CDR1 and CDR2 from the germline V gene are SEHNR and FQNEAQ (reference sequence). CDR3 protein: CASSLGGLGNQPQHF. The CDR3 region has the DNA TGTGCCAGCAGCTTAGGGGGGCTGGGCAATCAGCCCCAGCATTTT. The full variable domain, with the rest looked up from reference TRBV7-9 and TRBJ1-5, is DTGVSQNPRHKITKRGQNVTFRCDPISEHNRLYWYRQTLGQGPEFLTYFQNEAQLEKSRLLSDRFSAERPKGSFSTLEIQRTEQGDSAMYLCASSLGGLGNQPQHFGDGTRLSIL.

Many counts were recorded for this clone. The V and J genes are TRBV3-1 (or the pseudogene TRBV3-2) and TRBJ1-1; 12 bases line up with TRBD1. CDR3 length equals 17 residues. The germline V gene has CDR1 LGHDT and CDR2 YNNKEL (reference sequence). V lost 1 base and J lost 1; bases outside the gene matches: 4. CDR3 bases: TGTGCCAGCAGCCAAGGGGACAGGGGGCGTAGGAACACTGAAGCTTTCTTT. As protein: CASSQGDRGRRNTEAFF.

V usage is TRBV27 and J usage is TRBJ1-2, with D possibly being TRBD1 (5 bases). V shed 3 bases and J shed 4 bases, with 9 bases lying between them. The V gene's germline CDR1 is MNHEY and CDR2 SMNVEV (reference sequence). The CDR3 spans 13 residues. In nucleotides, the CDR3 is TGTGCCAGCAGTTTCGGGGGAGGCTATGGCTACACCTTC. It yields the protein CASSFGGGYGYTF.

The rearrangement joins TRBV5-1 to TRBJ1-3, with D maybe TRBD1 (5 bases). The CDR3 runs to 17 residues. Germline CDR1 reads SGHRS; CDR2 reads YFSETQ. The V gene lost 1 base and the J gene lost 0 bases, with 14 bases spanning the gap. Here the CDR3 DNA reads TGCGCCAGCAGCTTGTATGGGACTCCAAACTCTGGAAACACCATATATTTT. Residues: CASSLYGTPNSGNTIYF.

This clone was seen a few times. The chain combines TRBV9 with TRBJ2-5, with D unresolved. This CDR3 contains 14 residues. Deletions cut 0 bases from V and 4 bases from J, with 10 bases between. Per germline, CDR1 SGDLS and CDR2 YYNGEE. DNA of the CDR3: TGTGCCAGCAGCGTAGGAGTAGAAGCAGAGACCCAGTACTTC. Translation gives CASSVGVEAETQYF.

This clone was seen a handful of times. The chain couples TRBV6-5 to TRBJ1-1; 7 bases line up with TRBD1. The J segment lost 1 base and the V segment lost 6 bases, leaving 5 bases of the junction unmatched. The V gene's germline CDR1 is MNHEY and CDR2 SVGAGI. The CDR3 covers 14 residues. The CDR3 here is CASRVDRQNTEAFF. In DNA form, the CDR3 reads TGTGCCAGCAGGGTGGACAGGCAGAACACTGAAGCTTTCTTT.

The chain has TRBV9 and TRBJ1-1; maybe TRBD1 (5 bases). Germline V gene data show CDR1 as SGDLS and CDR2 as YYNGEE. The V end lost 4 bases, the J end lost 0 bases, and 10 bases lay between the germline ends. The CDR3 extends over 14 amino acids. The CDR3 DNA reads as TGTGCCAGCAGCCTCCGACAGCTGAACACTGAAGCTTTCTTT. Translated: CASSLRQLNTEAFF. The complete variable domain, with remaining parts taken from reference TRBV9 and TRBJ1-1, reads DSGVTQTPKHLITATGQRVTLRCSPRSGDLSVYWYQQSLDQGLQFLIQYYNGEERAKGNILERFSAQQFPDLHSELNLSSLELGDSALYFCASSLRQLNTEAFFGQGTRLTVV.

About this clone: Likely a read error: the CDR3 ends without its conserved phenylalanine or tryptophan. No DNA is shown, since the ends of the CDR3 on it are uncertain; the CDR3 is the one TCRdb lists. The chain is built from TRBV12-3 or TRBV12-4 and TRBJ1-2; no DNA check was done on the table's D call, TRBD1. The CDR3 contains 9 residues when both ends are counted. The chain's CDR3 is CASRYGTGK.

The V gene is TRBV24-1, the J gene TRBJ1-2; D is unclear. V was cut by 3 bases and J by 1 base, with 8 bases left in between. This CDR3 spans 14 amino acids. Germline loops: CDR1 KGHDR, CDR2 SFDVKD. CDR3 sequence reads: CATSDPGRNYGYTF. CDR3 bases: TGTGCCACCAGTGATCCAGGCCGTAACTATGGCTACACCTTC.

The gene calls are TRBV14 and TRBJ2-7; D perhaps matches TRBD2 (5 bases). Trimming took 1 base from V and 4 from J, leaving 14 bases between them. The CDR3 consists of 15 residues. Germline V lookup: CDR1 SGHDN, CDR2 FVKESK. CDR3 in amino acids: CASSQGARGFYEQYF. The CDR3 DNA reads as TGTGCCAGCAGCCAAGGTGCTAGAGGGTTTTACGAGCAGTACTTC.